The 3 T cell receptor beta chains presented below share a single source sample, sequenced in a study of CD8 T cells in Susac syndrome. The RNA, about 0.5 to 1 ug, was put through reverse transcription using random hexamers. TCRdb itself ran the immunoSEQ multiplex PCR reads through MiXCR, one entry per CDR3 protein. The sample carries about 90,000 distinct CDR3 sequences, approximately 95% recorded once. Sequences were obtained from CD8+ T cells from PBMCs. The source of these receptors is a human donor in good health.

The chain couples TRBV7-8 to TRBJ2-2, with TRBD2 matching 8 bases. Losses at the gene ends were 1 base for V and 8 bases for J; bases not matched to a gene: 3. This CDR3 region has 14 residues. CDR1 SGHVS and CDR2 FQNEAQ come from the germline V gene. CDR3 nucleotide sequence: TGTGCCAGCAGCTTAGGACTAGCGATTGGGGAGCTGTTTTTT. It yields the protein CASSLGLAIGELFF.

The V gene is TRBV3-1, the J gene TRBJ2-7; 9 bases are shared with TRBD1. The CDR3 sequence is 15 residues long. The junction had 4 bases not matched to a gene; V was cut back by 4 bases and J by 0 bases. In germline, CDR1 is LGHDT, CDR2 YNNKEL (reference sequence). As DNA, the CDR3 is TGTGCCAGCAGCCCTGGACAGGGGAGCTCCTACGAGCAGTACTTC. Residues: CASSPGQGSSYEQYF.

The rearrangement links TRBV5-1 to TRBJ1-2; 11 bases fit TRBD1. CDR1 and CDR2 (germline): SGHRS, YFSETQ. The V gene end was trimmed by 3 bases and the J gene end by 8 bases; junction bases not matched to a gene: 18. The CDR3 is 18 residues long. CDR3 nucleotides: TGCGCCAGCAGCTCCCACCCCTCCGAGGACAGGGGGCTTTTAGGCTACACCTTC. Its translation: CASSSHPSEDRGLLGYTF.